Detailed here is one TCR beta chain. The clone's antigen remains unknown. A clone one base away is much larger, so this may be a read error. The record originates from a study of breast tumors, draining lymph nodes, adjacent tissues listed by TCRdb under 2016. About the full investigation: Breast cancer patients provided tumor, adjacent nontumor tissue and axillary lymph nodes, and the study compared the TCR beta repertoires across these three sources. In human breast cancer, the study set out to assess how tumor, surrounding tissue and draining lymph node repertoires relate to one another and whether T cells might be exchanged between them.

The CDR3 runs 15 amino acids, cysteine and phenylalanine included. The CDR3 DNA has 45 bases and is translated from base 1. V is pared back by 0 bases and J by 3 bases, with 13 bases lying between the germline termini. As encoded in the germline V gene (reference sequence), CDR1 is SGHNT while CDR2 is YYREEE. The reads were generated on an Illumina HiSeq 2000. TCR beta chain libraries were generated through multiplex PCR amplification. The amplified TCR beta chain products were analyzed by high-throughput sequencing. The raw public reads went through TCRdb reprocessing: fastp at Q25, MiXCR clone calling, in-frame beta chains kept. When rows share a CDR3 protein, they turn into one entry using the most common DNA and genes. This sample gives some 150,000 distinct CDR3 sequences in total; about 30% of them show up just once. The ten largest clones add up to 3% to 4.5% of the sample. The investigation overall reported the following: A scenario in which most tumor T cells derive from the lymph node and then expand within tumor tissue was judged to be consistent with the data. Tumor and nontumor tissue repertoires were significantly more similar in luminal-like than in basal-like breast cancer. Rather than being directly demonstrated, the conclusion that tumor T cells originate in lymph nodes was presented as consistent with a hypothesis. Tumors showed preferential V and J gene usage, and their T-cell repertoire diversity fell below that of lymph nodes yet above that of nontumor tissue.

The axillary draining lymph nodes of breast cancer patients were the source of the lymph node samples. Here the chain combines TRBV5-4 and TRBJ2-7; the D gene identity is not certain. The sequence was collected from a female donor with breast cancer. Some clones in this sample may be carry-over from other donors' samples. The sequenced material came from axillary lymph node tissue. The nucleotide sequence reads TGTGCCAGCAGCTTGGCCGGGCCACGAAACTACGAGCAGTACTTC. This encodes CASSLAGPRNYEQYF.